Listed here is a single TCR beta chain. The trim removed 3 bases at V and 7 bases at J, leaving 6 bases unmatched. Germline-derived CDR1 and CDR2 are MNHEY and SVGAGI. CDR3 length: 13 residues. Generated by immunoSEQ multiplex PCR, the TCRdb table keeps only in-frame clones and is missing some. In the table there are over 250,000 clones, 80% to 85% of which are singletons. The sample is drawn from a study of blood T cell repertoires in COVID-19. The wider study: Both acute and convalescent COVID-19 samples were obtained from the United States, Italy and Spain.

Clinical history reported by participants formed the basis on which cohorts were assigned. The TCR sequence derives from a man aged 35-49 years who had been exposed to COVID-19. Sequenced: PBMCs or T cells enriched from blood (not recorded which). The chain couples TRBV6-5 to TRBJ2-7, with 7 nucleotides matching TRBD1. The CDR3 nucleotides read TGTGCCAGCAGTTATACAGGGGTGAGGGAGCAGTACTTC. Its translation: CASSYTGVREQYF.